This record looks at one TCR beta chain sequence and its context. The PCR was carried out with 60 Vbeta primers and 13 Jbeta primers. The repertoire was sequenced with immunoSEQ multiplex PCR; TCRdb's copy has only in-frame clones and lacks some. This table has 95,000 to 120,000 clones, under 70% appearing once. The data were taken from a study of cytomegalovirus exposure and HLA in healthy donors. Germline CDR1 reads SGHTA; CDR2 reads FQGNSA. Trimming left V 2 bases short and J 4 bases short, with 20 bases between. The CDR3 consists of 17 residues. Sequencing used PBMCs. This chain joins TRBV7-2 and TRBJ1-1, with TRBD1 as a possible D gene (5 bases). The sequence was collected from a man aged 18 to 30 in good health and CMV-seropositive. CDR3 in amino acids: CASSLPQGRTMSTEAFF. The CDR3 region has the DNA TGTGCCAGCAGCTTACCTCAAGGGCGGACAATGAGCACTGAAGCTTTCTTT.